The 10 T cell receptor beta chains below come from one sample, sequenced in a study of technical replicates of blood from several donors (dated by TCRdb to 2015 to 2018). Library prep was done by the immunoSEQ multiplex PCR assay. This is the immuneACCESS table as TCRdb keeps it, with only in-frame sequences that have V and J called. A part of the clones is gone; compared with another copy, unresolved V genes explain less than half, and the rest is unexplained. The sample contains tens of thousands of clones, around 97% of them found a single time. Approximately 0.2% of the sample is taken by the ten largest. Sequenced sample: T cells isolated from PBMCs. The receptors here all came from a human donor in good health.

The chain recombines TRBV4-1 with TRBJ1-1; D gene uncertain. Trimming shortened V by 3 bases and J by 2 bases, and 7 bases separated the two germline ends. CDR3 length: 13 residues. Germline V lookup: CDR1 MGHRA, CDR2 YSYEKL. The CDR3 bases are TGCGCCAGCAGCCAGGGAGGTAACACTGAAGCTTTCTTT. Translating it yields CASSQGGNTEAFF.

The chain carries TRBV5-1 and TRBJ1-2, with TRBD1 matching 7 bases. Trimming took 5 bases from V and 2 from J; bases not matched to a gene: 9. The CDR3 is 15 amino acids. CDR1 and CDR2 from the germline V gene are SGHRS and YFSETQ. CDR3 protein: CASRPKPTGNYGYTF. CDR3 nucleotides: TGCGCCAGCAGACCCAAACCGACAGGGAACTATGGCTACACCTTC.

For the CDR3, the DNA is TGCGCCAGCAGCTTGGTGGGGACTGCTTATGGAAACACCATATATTTT. It specifies CASSLVGTAYGNTIYF. V is TRBV5-1 and J is TRBJ1-3; tentatively, D is TRBD1 (5 bases). Germline loops: CDR1 SGHRS, CDR2 YFSETQ. The CDR3 sequence is 16 residues long. The V end was cut by 0 bases, the J end by 3 bases, with 13 bases between.

This clone was counted a single time. The chain joins TRBV2 to TRBJ1-5; the D gene is possibly TRBD1 (6 bases). With 6 bases removed from V and 6 bases from J, the gap between germline ends came to 15 bases. The CDR3 has 14 residues. Per the germline V gene, CDR1 is SNHLY and CDR2 is FYNNEI. CDR3 DNA sequence: TGTGCCAGCAGCCCGTGGGGGCCTGGTCAGCCCCAGCATTTT. This codes for CASSPWGPGQPQHF.

The V and J genes are TRBV6-1 and TRBJ1-3, with no clear D. This CDR3 spans 15 amino acids. Trimming took off 2 bases at V and 10 bases at J, with 18 bases between the two ends. Germline CDR1 MNHNS, CDR2 SASEGT. In nucleotides, the CDR3 is TGTGCCAGCAGTGAATATCTGGGCGTCGGTGAGACCATATATTTT. Translated, it gives CASSEYLGVGETIYF.

The CDR3 reads CASSTQPGVTGELFF. In DNA form, the CDR3 reads TGCGCCAGCAGCACGCAACCAGGGGTCACCGGGGAGCTGTTTTTT. This chain joins TRBV5-1 and TRBJ2-2; D possibly corresponds to TRBD1 (6 bases). In germline, CDR1 is SGHRS, CDR2 YFSETQ. The CDR3 loop spans 15 amino acids. V lost 4 bases, J lost 4 bases, and 14 bases lay in between.

The rearrangement joins TRBV11-3 to TRBJ1-2; D is perhaps TRBD1 (5 bases). The CDR3 contains 11 residues. Trimming removed 8 bases at V and 8 bases at J, with 12 bases between. Germline CDR1 reads SGHNT; CDR2 reads YENEEA. The CDR3 loop reads CASGGGDGYTF. Written as DNA, the CDR3 is TGTGCCAGCGGGGGAGGGGACGGCTACACCTTC.

This clone appeared a few times. The chain combines TRBV19 with TRBJ2-5; perhaps TRBD1 as D (6 bases). The CDR3 runs 15 residues. V dropped 3 bases and J dropped 5 bases, with 16 bases sitting between them. Germline lookup yields CDR1 LNHDA and CDR2 SQIVND (reference sequence). Here the CDR3 DNA reads TGTGCCAGTAGTATTTGGGAGTCCGACAGGGAGACCCAGTACTTC. The encoded protein is CASSIWESDRETQYF.

The V call is TRBV5-1, the J call TRBJ2-7; D is undetermined. Germline values: CDR1 SGHRS, CDR2 YFSETQ. Trimming shortened V by 2 bases and J by 4 bases, and 10 bases separated the two germline ends. The CDR3 sequence is 13 residues long. The CDR3 protein is CASSFASPYEQYF. In DNA form, the CDR3 reads TGCGCCAGCAGCTTTGCGTCGCCTTACGAGCAGTACTTC.

The chain recombines TRBV9 with TRBJ2-1; 8 bases are a match to TRBD2. This CDR3 has 15 residues. J was trimmed by 5 bases and V by 3 bases; bases with no gene match: 7. In germline, CDR1 is SGDLS, CDR2 YYNGEE. Written as DNA, the CDR3 is TGTGCCAGCAGCGCGGGGACTAGGGATCACAATGAGCAGTTCTTC. Protein product: CASSAGTRDHNEQFF.